Below, 20 T cell receptor beta chains from the same sample are listed, as sequenced in a study of blood T cells in healthy people across ages. Together with a sample-barcoded 5' primer, a J-beta primer mix was included in a second PCR lasting 7 to 11 cycles. TCRdb recomputed calls from the 5' RACE reads with MiXCR, one row per CDR3 protein. The sample includes about a million distinct CDR3 sequences, roughly 52% of them seen just once. Sequencing used blood. The receptors were gathered from a man aged 25-45 years in good health.

The chain is built from TRBV11-2 and TRBJ1-2; D ambiguous. Germline V gives CDR1 SGHAT, CDR2 FQNNGV. This CDR3 contains 13 residues. V lost 5 bases and J 5 bases, leaving 12 bases between the germline ends. The CDR3 region has the DNA TGTGCCAGCAGCCCACGACTGGAATATGGCTACACCTTC. Translation gives CASSPRLEYGYTF.

This chain uses TRBV10-3 with TRBJ2-3; weak D call: TRBD2 (5 bases). The V end was cut by 2 bases, the J end by 4 bases, with 7 bases between. This CDR3 comprises 13 residues. The germline CDR1 and CDR2 sequences are ENHRY and SYGVKD. The CDR3 DNA is TGTGCCATCAGTGAGGAGGGCGCAGATACGCAGTATTTT. Protein sequence: CAISEEGADTQYF.

Here the CDR3 DNA reads TGCAGTGCTAGAAACCCGACAGGCTCCTACAATGAGCAGTACTTC. It translates to CSARNPTGSYNEQYF. This chain connects TRBV20-1 to TRBJ2-1; D may be TRBD1 (6 bases). The DNA end favors TRBJ2-7, so the J call may be wrong. The germline gives CDR1 DFQATT, CDR2 SNEGSKA (reference sequence). This CDR3 contains 15 residues.

There are a few counts of this clonotype. The genes are TRBV27 and TRBJ2-1, with 8 bases fitting TRBD1. With V trimmed by 5 bases and J by 4 bases, 13 bases remained unmatched. The V gene's germline CDR1 is MNHEY and CDR2 SMNVEV (reference sequence). There are 17 residues in the CDR3. CDR3 sequence (DNA): TGTGCCAGCAGTCTCCGAGGGGGCAGGGGGCAATACAATGAGCAGTTCTTC. Protein product: CASSLRGGRGQYNEQFF.

This clonotype was seen more than once but under ten times. The chain recombines TRBV29-1 with TRBJ2-3, with TRBD1 matching over 9 bases. This CDR3 has 14 residues. In germline, CDR1 is SQVTM, CDR2 ANQGSEA. After removal of 5 bases from V and 4 bases from J, the junction contained 7 bases not matched to a gene. CDR3 in amino acids: CSVSRDREPDTQYF. The DNA for the CDR3 is TGCAGCGTTTCCCGGGACAGGGAGCCAGATACGCAGTATTTT.

The chain combines TRBV19 with TRBJ2-7; the D gene is possibly TRBD2 (6 bases). The CDR3 is 13 residues long. Trimming removed 4 bases at V and 3 bases at J, with 10 bases between. Germline V gives CDR1 LNHDA, CDR2 SQIVND (reference sequence). CDR3 loop: CASSRGDFYEQYF. The CDR3 DNA follows: TGTGCCAGTAGTAGGGGGGACTTCTACGAGCAGTACTTC.

This clonotype came up a few times. The chain links TRBV20-1 to TRBJ2-7; D possibly uses TRBD1 or TRBD2 (5 bases each). Germline loops: CDR1 DFQATT, CDR2 SNEGSKA (reference sequence). This CDR3 contains 14 residues. Deletions cut 3 bases from V and 3 bases from J, with 15 bases between. The DNA for the CDR3 is TGCAGTGCTAGCATTCCGGGACCGAACTACGAGCAGTACTTC. Residues: CSASIPGPNYEQYF.

The V call is TRBV7-2, the J call TRBJ1-5; TRBD1 aligns across 8 bases. The CDR3 extends over 13 amino acids. CDR1 SGHTA and CDR2 FQGNSA come from the germline V gene. With 5 bases clipped from V and 6 bases from J, the junction kept 3 bases outside the gene matches. The CDR3 loop reads CASSDRGGQPQHF. CDR3 DNA: TGTGCCAGCAGCGACAGGGGAGGTCAGCCCCAGCATTTT.

This clonotype came up a few times. The chain couples TRBV2 to TRBJ2-3; maybe TRBD2 (6 bases). Germline V gives CDR1 SNHLY, CDR2 FYNNEI. The length of the CDR3 is 15 residues. Trimming shortened V by 0 bases and J by 1 base, and 8 bases separated the two germline ends. This chain's CDR3 is CASSEAGGRTDTQYF. In DNA form, the CDR3 reads TGTGCCAGCAGTGAAGCGGGGGGTCGCACAGATACGCAGTATTTT.

CDR3 sequence: CSASSALRSGNTEAFF. The CDR3 nucleotides are TGCAGTGCTAGTTCCGCCCTTCGGTCGGGGAACACTGAAGCTTTCTTT. The chain combines TRBV20-1 with TRBJ1-1; D is undetermined. The germline V gene encodes CDR1 DFQATT and CDR2 SNEGSKA (reference sequence). The CDR3 runs to 16 residues. The germline V and J ends were trimmed by 3 bases and 1 base, with 18 bases remaining between them.

The chain uses TRBV6-5 and TRBJ2-3; D possibly matches TRBD1 or TRBD2 (5 bases each). With 3 bases removed from V and 2 bases from J, the gap between germline ends came to 12 bases. Germline values: CDR1 MNHEY, CDR2 SVGAGI. The length of the CDR3 is 15 residues. The CDR3 spells CASSYGEGITDTQYF. In nucleotides, the CDR3 is TGTGCCAGCAGTTATGGTGAGGGGATCACAGATACGCAGTATTTT.

The chain links TRBV7-2 to TRBJ2-5, with D possibly matching TRBD2 (5 bases). V lost 2 bases to trimming and J lost 7 bases, with 11 bases between them. The CDR3 sequence is 13 residues long. Germline values: CDR1 SGHTA, CDR2 FQGNSA. This CDR3 reads CASSLPGKRTQYF. The CDR3 coding sequence is TGTGCCAGCAGCTTACCGGGGAAAAGGACCCAGTACTTC.

This rearrangement joins TRBV20-1 to TRBJ1-2; no clear D gene. The ends were cut back, 7 bases at V and 5 bases at J, with 14 bases in the middle. The CDR3 covers 12 residues. Germline V gene data show CDR1 as DFQATT and CDR2 as SNEGSKA (reference sequence). CDR3 nucleotide sequence: TGCAGTGGGAGAGGGAGTGGGTATGGCTACACCTTC. Residues: CSGRGSGYGYTF.

This sequence joins TRBV4-3 and TRBJ2-7; TRBD2 matches 8 bases. CDR1 LGHNA and CDR2 YSLEER come from the germline V gene. The CDR3 is 16 amino acids. With V trimmed by 0 bases and J by 3 bases, 7 bases remained unmatched. The CDR3 spells CASSQDPLAELYEQYF. Here the CDR3 DNA reads TGCGCCAGCAGCCAAGATCCACTAGCGGAGCTCTACGAGCAGTACTTC.

The V and J genes are TRBV3-1 and TRBJ1-2, with D possibly TRBD1 on 5 matching bases. V was pared by 1 base and J by 8 bases, with 17 bases between. Germline lookup yields CDR1 LGHDT and CDR2 YNNKEL (reference sequence). The CDR3 totals 15 residues. CDR3 sequence reads: CASSQGLGTVQGYTF. CDR3 bases: TGTGCCAGCAGCCAAGGCCTCGGGACGGTTCAAGGCTACACCTTC.

This clonotype occurred many times. The gene calls are TRBV6-6 and TRBJ2-7, with D unclear. The CDR3 contains 14 residues. Trimming pared 4 bases from V and 3 bases from J, leaving 13 bases between. Germline V gives CDR1 MNHNY, CDR2 SVGAGI (reference sequence). CDR3 DNA sequence: TGTGCCAGCAGTTCTAACTCACAGCTCTACGAGCAGTACTTC. This codes for CASSSNSQLYEQYF.

Notes on this clonotype: A much larger clone lies one base from this, so it may be a read error. The chain has TRBV9 and TRBJ2-7; unclear D gene. Germline assignment: CDR1 SGDLS and CDR2 YYNGEE. This CDR3 has 11 amino acids. The ends were cut back, 10 bases at V and 7 bases at J, with 15 bases in the middle. The CDR3 DNA reads as TGTGCCTCCGGCTCCTACAATGAGCAGTACTTC. Its translation: CASGSYNEQYF.

This clonotype was recorded a few times. The rearrangement uses TRBV10-3 and TRBJ1-1, with D possibly matching TRBD1 (6 bases). Trimming left V 6 bases short and J 4 bases short, with 15 bases between. The CDR3 is made up of 14 amino acids. CDR1 and CDR2 from the germline V gene are ENHRY and SYGVKD. The CDR3 DNA follows: TGTGCCATCAGCGAAAGGACAGAAGGCACTGAAGCTTTCTTT. This translates into CAISERTEGTEAFF.

The chain links TRBV3-1 to TRBJ1-1; D is uncertain. The CDR3 contains 13 residues. Germline CDR1 reads LGHDT; CDR2 reads YNNKEL (reference sequence). The V end was cut by 5 bases, the J end by 4 bases, with 11 bases between. This CDR3 is CASSSGLATEAFF. The CDR3 nucleotides are TGTGCCAGCAGCTCTGGGCTGGCCACTGAAGCTTTCTTT.

The J gene is TRBJ1-2, the V gene TRBV19, with 7 bases identical to TRBD1. Germline values: CDR1 LNHDA, CDR2 SQIVND (reference sequence). The ends lost 4 bases at V and 4 bases at J; junction bases unmatched: 3. The CDR3 loop spans 13 amino acids. CDR3 nucleotides: TGTGCCAGTAGTACGACAGGGCTCTATGGCTACACCTTC. Translating it yields CASSTTGLYGYTF.